The source of this T cell receptor beta chain is a study of cytomegalovirus exposure and HLA in healthy donors. It was with 60 Vbeta and 13 Jbeta primers that the PCR ran. This table comes from immunoSEQ multiplex PCR, and its TCRdb copy is limited to in-frame clones, with some not included. In the table there are around 120,000 clones, around 80% of which are singletons. Between the trimmed V and J ends, which lost 6 bases and 0 bases, there was a span of 20 bases. The CDR3 runs 17 residues. The germline V gene has CDR1 MDHEN and CDR2 SYDVKM. The material sequenced was PBMCs. This clonotype was sampled from a man aged 18-30 years in good health and CMV-seronegative. The J gene is TRBJ1-2, the V gene TRBV28; D call uncertain. CDR3 sequence: CASSLMVFVRSNYGYTF. The DNA for the CDR3 is TGTGCCAGCAGCTTAATGGTCTTCGTGCGATCTAACTATGGCTACACCTTC.